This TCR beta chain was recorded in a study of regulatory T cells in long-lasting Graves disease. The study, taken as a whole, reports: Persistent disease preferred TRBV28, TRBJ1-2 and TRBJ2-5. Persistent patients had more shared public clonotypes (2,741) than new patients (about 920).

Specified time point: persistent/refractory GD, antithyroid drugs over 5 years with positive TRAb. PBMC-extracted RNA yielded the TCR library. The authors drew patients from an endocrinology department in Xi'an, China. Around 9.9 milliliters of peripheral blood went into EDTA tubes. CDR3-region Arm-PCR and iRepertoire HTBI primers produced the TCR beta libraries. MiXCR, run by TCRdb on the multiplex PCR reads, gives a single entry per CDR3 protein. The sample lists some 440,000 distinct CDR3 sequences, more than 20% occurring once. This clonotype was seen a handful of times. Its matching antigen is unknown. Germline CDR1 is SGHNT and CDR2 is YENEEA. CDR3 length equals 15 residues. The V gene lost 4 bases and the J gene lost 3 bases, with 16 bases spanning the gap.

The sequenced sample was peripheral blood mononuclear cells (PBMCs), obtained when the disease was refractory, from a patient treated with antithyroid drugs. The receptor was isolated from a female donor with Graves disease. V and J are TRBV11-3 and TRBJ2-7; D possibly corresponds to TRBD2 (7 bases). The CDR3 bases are TGTGCCAGCAGCTGGGGGGGCGGTATTGACTACGAGCAGTACTTC. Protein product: CASSWGGGIDYEQYF.